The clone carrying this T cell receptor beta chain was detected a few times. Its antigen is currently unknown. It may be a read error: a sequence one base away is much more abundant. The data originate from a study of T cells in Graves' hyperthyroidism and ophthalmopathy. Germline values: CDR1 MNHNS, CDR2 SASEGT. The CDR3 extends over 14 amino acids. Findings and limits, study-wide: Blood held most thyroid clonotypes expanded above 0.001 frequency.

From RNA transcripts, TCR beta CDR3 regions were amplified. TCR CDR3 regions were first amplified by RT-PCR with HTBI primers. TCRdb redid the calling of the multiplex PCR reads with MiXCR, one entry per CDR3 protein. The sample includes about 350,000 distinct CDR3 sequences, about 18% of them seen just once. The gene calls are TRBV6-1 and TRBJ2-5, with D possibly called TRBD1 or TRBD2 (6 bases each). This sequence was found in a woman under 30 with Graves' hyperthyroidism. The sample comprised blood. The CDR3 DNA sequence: TGTGCCAGCAGTGGATGGGACATCCGGGAGACCCGGTACTTC. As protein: CASSGWDIRETRYF.